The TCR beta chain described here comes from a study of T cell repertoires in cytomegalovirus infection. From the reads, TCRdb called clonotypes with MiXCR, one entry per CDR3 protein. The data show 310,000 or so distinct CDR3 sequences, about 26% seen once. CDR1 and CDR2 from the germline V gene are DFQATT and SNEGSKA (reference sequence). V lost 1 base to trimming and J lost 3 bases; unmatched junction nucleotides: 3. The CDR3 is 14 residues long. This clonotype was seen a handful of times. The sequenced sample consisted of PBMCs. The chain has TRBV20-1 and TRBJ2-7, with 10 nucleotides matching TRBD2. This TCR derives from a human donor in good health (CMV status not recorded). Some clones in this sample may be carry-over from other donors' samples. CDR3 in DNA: TGCAGTGCTAGAGCCGGGACTAGCGACTACGAGCAGTACTTC. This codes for CSARAGTSDYEQYF.